The clone carrying this T cell receptor beta chain was recorded many times. Its target is unknown. The sample comes from a study of T cells in Graves' hyperthyroidism and ophthalmopathy. The wider study: Peripheral blood was taken when the disease was first diagnosed, before any treatment began. Whole-study findings and limits: Ophthalmopathy could be told apart from stable hyperthyroidism with a 13 V-J model.

The source material, RNA transcripts, was used to amplify TCR beta CDR3 regions. The HTBI primer set was used in a first-round RT-PCR of the TCR CDR3. TCRdb passed the multiplex PCR reads through MiXCR, listing each CDR3 protein once. Found here are under 400,000 distinct CDR3 sequences, about 20% of them singletons; the top ten hold 49%. Trimming cost V 10 bases and J 1 base, with 18 bases left between them. Germline V gives CDR1 MDHEN, CDR2 SYDVKM. The CDR3 totals 15 residues. V is TRBV28 and J is TRBJ2-3; D uncertain. Sequencing input: blood. The TCR comes from a woman aged 45-59 years with Graves' hyperthyroidism. DNA of the CDR3: TGTGCCACCACACCCGGATGGATCGGCACAGATACGCAGTATTTT. Its translation is CATTPGWIGTDTQYF.